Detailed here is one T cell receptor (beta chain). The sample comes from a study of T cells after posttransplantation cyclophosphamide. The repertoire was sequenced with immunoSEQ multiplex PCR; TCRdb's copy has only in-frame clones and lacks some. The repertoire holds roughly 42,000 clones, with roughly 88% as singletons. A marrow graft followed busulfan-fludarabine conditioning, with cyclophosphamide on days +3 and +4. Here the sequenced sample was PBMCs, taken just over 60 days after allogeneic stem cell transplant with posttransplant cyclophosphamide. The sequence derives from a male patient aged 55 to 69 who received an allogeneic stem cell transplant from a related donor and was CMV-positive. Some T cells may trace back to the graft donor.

CDR3 in amino acids: CASSPPSMRTEAFF. In DNA form, the CDR3 reads TGTGCCAGCTCACCACCGTCGATGCGCACTGAAGCTTTCTTT. The rearrangement joins TRBV18 to TRBJ1-1; unclear D gene. The CDR3 is made up of 14 amino acids. Germline V gene data show CDR1 as KGHSH and CDR2 as LQKENI. The germline V and J ends were trimmed by 0 bases and 4 bases, with 9 bases remaining between them.